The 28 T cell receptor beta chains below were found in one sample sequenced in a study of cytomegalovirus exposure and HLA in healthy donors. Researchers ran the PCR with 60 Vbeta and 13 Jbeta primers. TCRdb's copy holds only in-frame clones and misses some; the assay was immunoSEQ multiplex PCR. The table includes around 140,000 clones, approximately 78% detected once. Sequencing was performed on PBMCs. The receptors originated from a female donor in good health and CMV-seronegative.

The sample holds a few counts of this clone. Written as DNA, the CDR3 is TGTGCCAGCAGTATCAGGGGTAATGGAAACACCATATATTTT. This encodes CASSIRGNGNTIYF. V and J are TRBV2 and TRBJ1-3; tentative D call: TRBD1 (6 bases). CDR1 and CDR2 from the germline V gene are SNHLY and FYNNEI. The CDR3 length is 14 residues. V lost 5 bases and J lost 3, with 11 bases in between. Looking up the rest from reference TRBV2 and TRBJ1-3 gives the full variable domain: EPEVTQTPSHQVTQMGQEVILRCVPISNHLYFYWYRQILGQKVEFLVSFYNNEISEKSEIFDDQFSVERPDGSNFTLKIRSTKLEDSAMYFCASSIRGNGNTIYFGEGSWLTVV.

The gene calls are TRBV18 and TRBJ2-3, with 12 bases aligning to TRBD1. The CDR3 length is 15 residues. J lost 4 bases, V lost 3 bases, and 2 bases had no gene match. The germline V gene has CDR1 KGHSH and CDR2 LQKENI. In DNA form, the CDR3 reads TGTGCCAGCTCACCGGGACAGGGGGCCGCAGATACGCAGTATTTT. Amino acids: CASSPGQGAADTQYF.

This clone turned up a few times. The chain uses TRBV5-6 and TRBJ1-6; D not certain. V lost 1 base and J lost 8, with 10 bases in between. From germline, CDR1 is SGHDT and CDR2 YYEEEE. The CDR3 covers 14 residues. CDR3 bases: TGTGCCAGCAGCTTGAACCACGGAGATTCACCCCTCCACTTT. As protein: CASSLNHGDSPLHF.

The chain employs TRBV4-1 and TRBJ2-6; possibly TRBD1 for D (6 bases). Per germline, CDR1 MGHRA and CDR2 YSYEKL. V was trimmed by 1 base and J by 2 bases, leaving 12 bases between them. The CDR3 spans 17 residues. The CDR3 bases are TGCGCCAGCAGCCAAGTATTCGACAGGACTGGGGCCAACGTCCTGACTTTC. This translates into CASSQVFDRTGANVLTF.

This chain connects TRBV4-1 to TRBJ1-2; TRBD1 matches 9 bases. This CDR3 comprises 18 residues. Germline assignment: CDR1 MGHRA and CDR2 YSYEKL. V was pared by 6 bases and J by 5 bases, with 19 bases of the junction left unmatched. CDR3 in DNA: TGCGCCAGCAGACATAGATCTATCGATTGGGGACAGGGATATGGCTACACCTTC. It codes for CASRHRSIDWGQGYGYTF.

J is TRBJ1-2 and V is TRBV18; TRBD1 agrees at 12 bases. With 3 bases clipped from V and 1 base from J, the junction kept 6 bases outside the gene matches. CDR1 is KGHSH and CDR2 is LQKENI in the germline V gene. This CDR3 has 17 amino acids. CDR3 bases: TGTGCCAGCTCACCGGGACAGGGGGCGCGTGGTAACTATGGCTACACCTTC. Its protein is CASSPGQGARGNYGYTF. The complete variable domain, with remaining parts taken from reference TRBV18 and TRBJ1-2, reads NAGVMQNPRHLVRRRGQEARLRCSPMKGHSHVYWYRQLPEEGLKFMVYLQKENIIDESGMPKERFSAEFPKEGPSILRIQQVVRGDSAAYFCASSPGQGARGNYGYTFGSGTRLTVV.

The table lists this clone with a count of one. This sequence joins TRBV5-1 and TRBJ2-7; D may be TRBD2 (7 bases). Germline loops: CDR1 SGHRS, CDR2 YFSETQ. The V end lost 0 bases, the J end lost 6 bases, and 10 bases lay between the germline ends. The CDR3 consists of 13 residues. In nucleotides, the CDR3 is TGCGCCAGCAGCTTGGGCGGGGGCGGCGAGCAGTACTTC. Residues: CASSLGGGGEQYF.

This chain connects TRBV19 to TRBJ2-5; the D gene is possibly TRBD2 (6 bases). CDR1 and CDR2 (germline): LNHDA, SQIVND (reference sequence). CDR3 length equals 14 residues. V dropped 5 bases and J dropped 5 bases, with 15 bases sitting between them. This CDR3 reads CASSPTIRGETQYF. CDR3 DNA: TGTGCCAGTAGTCCAACAATCCGGGGGGAGACCCAGTACTTC.

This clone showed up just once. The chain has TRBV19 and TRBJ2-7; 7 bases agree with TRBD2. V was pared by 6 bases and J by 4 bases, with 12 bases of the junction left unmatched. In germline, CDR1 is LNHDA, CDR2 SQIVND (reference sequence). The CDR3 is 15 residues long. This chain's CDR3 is CASRQVSGTGYEQYF. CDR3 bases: TGTGCCAGTAGGCAAGTGAGCGGGACGGGATACGAGCAGTACTTC.

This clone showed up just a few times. The CDR3 DNA sequence: TGTGCCAGCAGAGGACAGGGAGGGAACACTGAAGCTTTCTTT. Translating it yields CASRGQGGNTEAFF. The rearrangement uses TRBV7-8 and TRBJ1-1, with 8 bases fitting TRBD1. V lost 6 bases, J lost 1 base, and 4 bases stayed unmatched. This CDR3 spans 14 amino acids. The germline V gene has CDR1 SGHVS and CDR2 FQNEAQ.

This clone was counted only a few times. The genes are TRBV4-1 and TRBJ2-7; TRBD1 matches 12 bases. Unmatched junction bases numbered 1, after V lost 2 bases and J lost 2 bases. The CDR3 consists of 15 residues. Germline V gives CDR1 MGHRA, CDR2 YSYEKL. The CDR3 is CASSQWDRGPYEQYF. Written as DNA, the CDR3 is TGCGCCAGCAGCCAATGGGACAGGGGGCCCTACGAGCAGTACTTC.

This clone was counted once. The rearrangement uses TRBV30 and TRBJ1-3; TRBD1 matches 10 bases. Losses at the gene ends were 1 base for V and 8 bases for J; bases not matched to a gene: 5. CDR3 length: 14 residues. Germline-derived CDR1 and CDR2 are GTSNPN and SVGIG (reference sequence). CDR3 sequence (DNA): TGTGCCTGGAGTGGGGGACAGGGGTTGGACACCATATATTTT. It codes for CAWSGGQGLDTIYF.

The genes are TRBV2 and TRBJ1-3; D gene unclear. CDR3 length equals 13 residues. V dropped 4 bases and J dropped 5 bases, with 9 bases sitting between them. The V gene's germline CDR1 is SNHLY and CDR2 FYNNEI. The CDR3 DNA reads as TGTGCCAGCAGTGGGCGGATAAGAAACACCATATATTTT. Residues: CASSGRIRNTIYF. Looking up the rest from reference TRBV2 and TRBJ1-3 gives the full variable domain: EPEVTQTPSHQVTQMGQEVILRCVPISNHLYFYWYRQILGQKVEFLVSFYNNEISEKSEIFDDQFSVERPDGSNFTLKIRSTKLEDSAMYFCASSGRIRNTIYFGEGSWLTVV.

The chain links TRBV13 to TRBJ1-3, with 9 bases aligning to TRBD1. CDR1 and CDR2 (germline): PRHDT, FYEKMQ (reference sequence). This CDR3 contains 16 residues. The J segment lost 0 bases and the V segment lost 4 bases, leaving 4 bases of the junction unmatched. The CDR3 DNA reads TGTGCCAGCAGCTCCTACAGGGGGCGCTCTGGAAACACCATATATTTT. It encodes CASSSYRGRSGNTIYF.

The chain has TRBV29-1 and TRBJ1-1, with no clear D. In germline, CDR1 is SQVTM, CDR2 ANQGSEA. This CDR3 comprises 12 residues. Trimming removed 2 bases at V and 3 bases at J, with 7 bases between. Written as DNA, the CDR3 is TGCAGCGTTGAATTTAGTTACACTGAAGCTTTCTTT. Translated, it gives CSVEFSYTEAFF.

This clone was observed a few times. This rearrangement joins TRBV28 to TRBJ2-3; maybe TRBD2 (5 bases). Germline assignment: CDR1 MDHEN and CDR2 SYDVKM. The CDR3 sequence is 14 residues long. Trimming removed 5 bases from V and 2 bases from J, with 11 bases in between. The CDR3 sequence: CASSDGIPTDTQYF. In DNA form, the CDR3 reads TGTGCCAGCAGTGACGGGATTCCCACAGATACGCAGTATTTT.

CDR3 sequence reads: CASSPTGLGNQPQHF. CDR3 coding DNA: TGTGCCAGCAGTCCAACAGGGTTGGGTAATCAGCCCCAGCATTTT. This sequence joins TRBV2 and TRBJ1-5; tentatively, D is TRBD1 (6 bases). This CDR3 spans 15 amino acids. The V gene's germline CDR1 is SNHLY and CDR2 FYNNEI. V was pared by 5 bases and J by 4 bases, with 15 bases between.

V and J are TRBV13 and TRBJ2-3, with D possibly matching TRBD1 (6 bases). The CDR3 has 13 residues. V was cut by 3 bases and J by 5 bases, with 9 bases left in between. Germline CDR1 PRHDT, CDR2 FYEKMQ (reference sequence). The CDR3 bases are TGTGCCAGCAGCTTCCCAGGGGTAGATACGCAGTATTTT. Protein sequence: CASSFPGVDTQYF.

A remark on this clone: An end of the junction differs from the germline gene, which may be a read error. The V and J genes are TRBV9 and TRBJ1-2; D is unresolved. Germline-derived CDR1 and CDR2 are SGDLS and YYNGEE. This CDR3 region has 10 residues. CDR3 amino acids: CASSGRHYPF. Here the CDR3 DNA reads TGTGCCAGCAGCGGTAGGCACTACCCCTTC.

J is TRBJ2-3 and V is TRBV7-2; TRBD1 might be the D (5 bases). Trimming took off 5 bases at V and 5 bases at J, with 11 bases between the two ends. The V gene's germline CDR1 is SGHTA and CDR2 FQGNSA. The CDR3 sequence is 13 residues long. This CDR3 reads CASSQGTGDTQYF. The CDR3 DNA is TGTGCCAGCAGCCAAGGCACAGGAGATACGCAGTATTTT.

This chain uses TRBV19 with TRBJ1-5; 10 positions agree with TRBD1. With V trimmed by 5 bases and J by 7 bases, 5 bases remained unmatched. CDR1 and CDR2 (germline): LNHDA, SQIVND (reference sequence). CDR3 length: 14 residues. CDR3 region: CASSGTGAGQPQHF. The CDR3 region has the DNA TGTGCCAGTAGTGGGACAGGGGCCGGGCAGCCCCAGCATTTT.

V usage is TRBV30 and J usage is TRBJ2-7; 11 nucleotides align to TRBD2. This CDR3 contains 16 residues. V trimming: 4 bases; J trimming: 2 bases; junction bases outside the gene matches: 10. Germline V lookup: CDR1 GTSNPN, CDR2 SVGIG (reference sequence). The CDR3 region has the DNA TGTGCCTGGAATTCCCTCGGGACTAGCGGTACCTACGAGCAGTACTTC. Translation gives CAWNSLGTSGTYEQYF.

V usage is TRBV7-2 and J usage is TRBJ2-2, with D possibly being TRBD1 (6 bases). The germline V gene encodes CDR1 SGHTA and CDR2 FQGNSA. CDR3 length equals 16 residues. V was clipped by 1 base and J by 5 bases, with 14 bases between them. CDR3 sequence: CASSLGSGVGTGELFF. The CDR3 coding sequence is TGTGCCAGCAGCTTAGGCTCAGGGGTAGGAACCGGGGAGCTGTTTTTT.

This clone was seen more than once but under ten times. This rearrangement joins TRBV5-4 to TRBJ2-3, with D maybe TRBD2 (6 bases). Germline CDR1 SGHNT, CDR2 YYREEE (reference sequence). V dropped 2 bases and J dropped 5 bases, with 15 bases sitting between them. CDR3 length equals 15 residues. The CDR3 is CASSLSGGMGDTQYF. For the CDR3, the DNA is TGTGCCAGCAGCTTATCAGGAGGGATGGGAGATACGCAGTATTTT.

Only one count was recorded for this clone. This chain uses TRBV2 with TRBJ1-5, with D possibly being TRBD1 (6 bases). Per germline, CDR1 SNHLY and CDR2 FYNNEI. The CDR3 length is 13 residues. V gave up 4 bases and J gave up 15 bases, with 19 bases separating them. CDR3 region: CASSGTGPHLLHF. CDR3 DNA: TGTGCCAGCAGTGGTACAGGGCCGCATTTATTGCATTTT.

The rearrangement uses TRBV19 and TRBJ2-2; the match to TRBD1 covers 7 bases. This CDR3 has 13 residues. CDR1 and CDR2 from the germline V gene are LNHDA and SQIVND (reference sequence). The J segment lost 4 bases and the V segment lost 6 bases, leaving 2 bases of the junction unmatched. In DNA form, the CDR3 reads TGTGCCAGTAGGGGACAGTTCACCGGGGAGCTGTTTTTT. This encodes CASRGQFTGELFF.

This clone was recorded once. CDR3 bases: TGTGCCAGCAGGATACAGGGGATCTACGAGCAGTACTTC. Protein product: CASRIQGIYEQYF. The rearrangement uses TRBV2 and TRBJ2-7, with TRBD1 matching 7 bases. The ends lost 6 bases at V and 3 bases at J; junction bases unmatched: 5. This CDR3 region has 13 residues. From germline, CDR1 is SNHLY and CDR2 FYNNEI.

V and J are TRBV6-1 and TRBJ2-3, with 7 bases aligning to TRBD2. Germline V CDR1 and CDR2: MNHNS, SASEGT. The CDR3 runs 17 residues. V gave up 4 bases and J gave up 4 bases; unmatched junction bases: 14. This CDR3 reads CASSVLGGGGPSDTQYF. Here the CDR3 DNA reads TGTGCCAGCAGTGTACTGGGTGGGGGGGGTCCATCAGATACGCAGTATTTT.